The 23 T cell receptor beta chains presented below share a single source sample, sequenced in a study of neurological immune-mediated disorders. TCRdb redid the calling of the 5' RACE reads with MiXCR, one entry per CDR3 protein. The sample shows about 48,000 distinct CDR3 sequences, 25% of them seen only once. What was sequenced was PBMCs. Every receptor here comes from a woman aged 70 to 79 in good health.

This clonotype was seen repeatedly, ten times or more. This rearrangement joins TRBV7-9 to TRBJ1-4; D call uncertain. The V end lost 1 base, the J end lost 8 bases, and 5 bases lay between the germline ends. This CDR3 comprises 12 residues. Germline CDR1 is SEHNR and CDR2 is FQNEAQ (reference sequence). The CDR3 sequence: CASSLVGEKLFF. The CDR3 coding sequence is TGTGCCAGCAGCTTAGTTGGAGAAAAACTGTTTTTT.

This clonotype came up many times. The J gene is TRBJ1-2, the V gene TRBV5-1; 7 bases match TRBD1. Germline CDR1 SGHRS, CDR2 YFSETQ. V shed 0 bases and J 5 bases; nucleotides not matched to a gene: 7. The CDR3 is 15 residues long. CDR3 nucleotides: TGCGCCAGCAGCTTGGGACTCGGGACAGAATATGGCTACACCTTC. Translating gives CASSLGLGTEYGYTF.

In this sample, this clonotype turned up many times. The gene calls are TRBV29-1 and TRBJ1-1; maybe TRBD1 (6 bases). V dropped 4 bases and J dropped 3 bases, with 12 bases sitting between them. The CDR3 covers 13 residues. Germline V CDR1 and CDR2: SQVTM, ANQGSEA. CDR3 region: CSVAGGADTEAFF. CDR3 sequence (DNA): TGCAGCGTTGCGGGGGGCGCGGACACTGAAGCTTTCTTT. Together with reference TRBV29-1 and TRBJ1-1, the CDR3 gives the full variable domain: SAVISQKPSRDICQRGTSLTIQCQVDSQVTMMFWYRQQPGQSLTLIATANQGSEATYESGFVIDKFPISRPNLTFSTLTVSNMSPEDSSIYLCSVAGGADTEAFFGQGTRLTVV.

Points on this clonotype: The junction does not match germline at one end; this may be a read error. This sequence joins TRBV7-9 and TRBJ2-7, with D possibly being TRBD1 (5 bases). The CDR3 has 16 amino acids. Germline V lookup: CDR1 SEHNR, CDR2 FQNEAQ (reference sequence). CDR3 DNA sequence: TGTGCCAACAGCTTAGCCGGAAAAGGGGAAGTACGAGGGCAGTACTTC. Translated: CANSLAGKGEVRGQYF.

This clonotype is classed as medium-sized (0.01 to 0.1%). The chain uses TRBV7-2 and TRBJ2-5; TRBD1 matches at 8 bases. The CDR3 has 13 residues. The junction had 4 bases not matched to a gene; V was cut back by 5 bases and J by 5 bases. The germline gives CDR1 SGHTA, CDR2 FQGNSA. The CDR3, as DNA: TGTGCCAGCAGCCCGAACAGGGGGGAGACCCAGTACTTC. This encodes CASSPNRGETQYF.

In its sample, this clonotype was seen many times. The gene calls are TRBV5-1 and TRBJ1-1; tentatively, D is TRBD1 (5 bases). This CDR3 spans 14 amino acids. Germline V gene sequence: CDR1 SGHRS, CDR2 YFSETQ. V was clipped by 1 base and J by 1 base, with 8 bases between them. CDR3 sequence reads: CASSLSGWNTEAFF. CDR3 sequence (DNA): TGCGCCAGCAGCTTGTCAGGGTGGAACACTGAAGCTTTCTTT. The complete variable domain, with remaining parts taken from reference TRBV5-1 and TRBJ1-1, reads KAGVTQTPRYLIKTRGQQVTLSCSPISGHRSVSWYQQTPGQGLQFLFEYFSETQRNKGNFPGRFSGRQFSNSRSEMNVSTLELGDSALYLCASSLSGWNTEAFFGQGTRLTVV.

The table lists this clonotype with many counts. The CDR3 nucleotides read TGTGCCAGCAGCGTTGTTGGGGGAGGCTACACCTTC. This sequence encodes CASSVVGGGYTF. The rearrangement joins TRBV9 to TRBJ1-2, with D tentatively TRBD1 (5 bases). This CDR3 has 12 residues. Trimming removed 2 bases from V and 8 bases from J, with 10 bases in between. Germline lookup yields CDR1 SGDLS and CDR2 YYNGEE.

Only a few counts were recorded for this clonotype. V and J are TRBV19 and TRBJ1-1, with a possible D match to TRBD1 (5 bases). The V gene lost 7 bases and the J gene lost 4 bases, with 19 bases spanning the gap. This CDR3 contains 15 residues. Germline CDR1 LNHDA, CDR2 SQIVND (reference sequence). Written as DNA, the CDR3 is TGTGCCAGTAAGTCGGGGCGGGACGGAGGCACTGAAGCTTTCTTT. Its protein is CASKSGRDGGTEAFF. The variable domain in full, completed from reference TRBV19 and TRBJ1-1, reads DGGITQSPKYLFRKEGQNVTLSCEQNLNHDAMYWYRQDPGQGLRLIYYSQIVNDFQKGDIAEGYSVSREKKESFPLTVTSAQKNPTAFYLCASKSGRDGGTEAFFGQGTRLTVV.

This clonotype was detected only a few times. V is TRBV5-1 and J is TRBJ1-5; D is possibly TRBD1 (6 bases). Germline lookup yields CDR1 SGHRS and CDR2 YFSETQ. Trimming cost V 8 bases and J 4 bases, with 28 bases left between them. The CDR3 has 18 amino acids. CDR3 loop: CARLRPQSTGIGNQPQHF. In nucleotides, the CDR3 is TGCGCCAGGCTTAGACCACAATCCACAGGGATAGGGAATCAGCCCCAGCATTTT.

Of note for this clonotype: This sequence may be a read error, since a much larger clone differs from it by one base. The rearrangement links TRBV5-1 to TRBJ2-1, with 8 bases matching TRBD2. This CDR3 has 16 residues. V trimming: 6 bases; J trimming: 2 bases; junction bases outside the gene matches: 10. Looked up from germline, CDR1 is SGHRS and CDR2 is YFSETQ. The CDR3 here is CASIFGLAGPYNEQFF. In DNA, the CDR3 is TGCGCCAGCATCTTTGGGCTAGCGGGTCCCTACAATGAGCAGTTCTTC.

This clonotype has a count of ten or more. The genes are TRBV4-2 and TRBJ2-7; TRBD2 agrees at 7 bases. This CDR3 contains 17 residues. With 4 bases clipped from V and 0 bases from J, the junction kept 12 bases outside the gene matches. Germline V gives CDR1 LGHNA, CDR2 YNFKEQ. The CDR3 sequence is CASSPWSSGPSSYEQYF. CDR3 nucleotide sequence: TGTGCCAGCAGCCCATGGTCTAGCGGTCCTAGCTCCTACGAGCAGTACTTC.

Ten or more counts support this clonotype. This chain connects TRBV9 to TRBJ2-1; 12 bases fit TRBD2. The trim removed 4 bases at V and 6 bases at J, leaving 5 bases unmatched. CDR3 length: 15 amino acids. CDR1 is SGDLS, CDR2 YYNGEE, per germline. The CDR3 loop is CASSPRLAGVNEQFF. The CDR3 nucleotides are TGTGCCAGCAGCCCGCGACTAGCGGGAGTCAATGAGCAGTTCTTC. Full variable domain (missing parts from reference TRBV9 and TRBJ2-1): DSGVTQTPKHLITATGQRVTLRCSPRSGDLSVYWYQQSLDQGLQFLIQYYNGEERAKGNILERFSAQQFPDLHSELNLSSLELGDSALYFCASSPRLAGVNEQFFGPGTRLTVL.

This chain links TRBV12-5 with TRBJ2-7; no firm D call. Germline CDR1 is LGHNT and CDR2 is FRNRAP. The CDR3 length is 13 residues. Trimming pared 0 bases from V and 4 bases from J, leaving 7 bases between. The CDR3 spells CASGLVGIYEQYF. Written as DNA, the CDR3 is TGTGCTAGTGGTTTGGTTGGAATTTACGAGCAGTACTTC.

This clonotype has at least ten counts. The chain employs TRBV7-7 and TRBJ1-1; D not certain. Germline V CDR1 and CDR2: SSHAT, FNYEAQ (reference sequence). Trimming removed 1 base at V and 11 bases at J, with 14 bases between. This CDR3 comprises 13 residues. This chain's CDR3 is CASSLVPGSRAFF. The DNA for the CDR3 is TGTGCCAGCAGCTTAGTTCCCGGGTCCCGGGCTTTCTTT.

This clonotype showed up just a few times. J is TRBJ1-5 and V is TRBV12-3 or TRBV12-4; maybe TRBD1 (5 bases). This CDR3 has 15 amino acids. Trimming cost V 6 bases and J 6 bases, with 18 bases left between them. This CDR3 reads CASSRGWGGGQPQHF. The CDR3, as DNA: TGTGCCAGCAGCCGGGGATGGGGCGGTGGTCAGCCCCAGCATTTT.

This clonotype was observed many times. CDR3 nucleotides: TGTGCCAGCAGTGTCGCGGGGTCGGATCAAGAGACCCAGTACTTC. It encodes CASSVAGSDQETQYF. The chain links TRBV27 to TRBJ2-5; D is perhaps TRBD2 (6 bases). The germline V gene has CDR1 MNHEY and CDR2 SMNVEV (reference sequence). The ends were cut back, 5 bases at V and 2 bases at J, with 15 bases in the middle. This CDR3 comprises 15 residues.

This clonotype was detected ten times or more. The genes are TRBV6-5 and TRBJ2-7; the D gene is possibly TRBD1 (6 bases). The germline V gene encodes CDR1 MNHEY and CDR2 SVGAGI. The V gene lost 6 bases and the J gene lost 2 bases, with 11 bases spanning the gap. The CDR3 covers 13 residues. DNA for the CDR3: TGTGCCAGCAGACCACGACAGGCCTACGAGCAGTACTTC. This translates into CASRPRQAYEQYF.

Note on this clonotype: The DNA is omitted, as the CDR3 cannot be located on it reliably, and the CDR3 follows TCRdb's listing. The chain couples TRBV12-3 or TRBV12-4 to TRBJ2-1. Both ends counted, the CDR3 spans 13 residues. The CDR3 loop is CASGFGWGNEHFF.

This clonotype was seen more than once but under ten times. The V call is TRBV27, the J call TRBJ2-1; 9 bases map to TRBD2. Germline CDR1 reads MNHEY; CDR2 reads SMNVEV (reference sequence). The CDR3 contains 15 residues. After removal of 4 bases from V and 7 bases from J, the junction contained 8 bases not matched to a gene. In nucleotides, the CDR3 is TGTGCCAGCAGTTCAAGTAGGCTAGCGGGGAATGAGCAGTTCTTC. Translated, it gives CASSSSRLAGNEQFF.

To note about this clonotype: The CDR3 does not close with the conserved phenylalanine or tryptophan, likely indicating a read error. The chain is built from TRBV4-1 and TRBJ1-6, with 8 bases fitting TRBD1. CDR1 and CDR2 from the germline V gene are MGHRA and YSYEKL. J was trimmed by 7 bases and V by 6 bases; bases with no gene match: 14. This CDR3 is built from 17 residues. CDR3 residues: CASSPKGTGEGNSPLHL. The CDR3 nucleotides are TGCGCCAGCAGTCCAAAGGGGACAGGCGAGGGGAATTCACCCCTCCACCTT.

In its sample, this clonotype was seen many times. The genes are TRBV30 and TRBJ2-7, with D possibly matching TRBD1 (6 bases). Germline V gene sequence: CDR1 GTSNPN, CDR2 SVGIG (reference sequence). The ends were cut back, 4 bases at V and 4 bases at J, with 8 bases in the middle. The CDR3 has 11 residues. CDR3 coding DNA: TGTGCCTGGACGCAGGGGTACGAGCAGTACTTC. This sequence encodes CAWTQGYEQYF.

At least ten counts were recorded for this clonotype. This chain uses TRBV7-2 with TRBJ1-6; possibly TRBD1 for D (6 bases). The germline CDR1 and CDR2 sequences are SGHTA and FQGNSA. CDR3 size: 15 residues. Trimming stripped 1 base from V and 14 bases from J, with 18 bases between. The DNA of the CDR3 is TGTGCCAGCAGCTTAGACAGTTATGGGGGCAGGGCCCTCCACTTT. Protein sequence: CASSLDSYGGRALHF.

The CDR3 sequence is CAISEGATKGAGELFF. The CDR3 coding sequence is TGTGCCATCAGTGAGGGGGCCACAAAGGGCGCCGGGGAGCTGTTTTTT. V gene TRBV10-3 combines with J gene TRBJ2-2, with a tentative D call TRBD1 (5 bases). The CDR3 spans 16 residues. Trimming took 2 bases from V and 6 from J, leaving 16 bases between them. The V gene's germline CDR1 is ENHRY and CDR2 SYGVKD.